This TCR beta chain was sequenced for a study of cytomegalovirus exposure and HLA in healthy donors. Study-wide results and caveats: The authors later linked a missense DCLRE1C variant to TCR beta V- and J-gene trimming. Reports indicate that TCR beta sequences accurately predicted the HLA-A and HLA-B alleles of most subjects.

The germline V gene has CDR1 SGHVS and CDR2 FQNEAQ. V dropped 4 bases and J dropped 0; count of bases not matched to a gene: 14. This CDR3 is built from 19 residues. In regard to this clone: Antigen unknown.

The PCR employed 60 Vbeta primers together with 13 Jbeta primers. In the authors' workflow: The count from a later analysis was some 83 million unique TCR beta chains, 9 million to 12 million of them shared. Produced via immunoSEQ multiplex PCR; TCRdb's table is partial and in-frame only. V and J calls plus clone size are reproduced from that table; the DNA served to infer D and trimming. The sample has about 170,000 clones, 80% seen once. The sample consisted of PBMCs. The TCR comes from a woman between 50 and 59 years old in good health and CMV-seropositive. The chain has TRBV7-8 and TRBJ2-1, with 8 bases that match TRBD2. The CDR3 here is CASSSPPTSGQNSYNEQFF. CDR3 nucleotides: TGTGCCAGCAGCTCACCCCCTACTAGCGGACAAAACTCCTACAATGAGCAGTTCTTC.